The 11 T cell receptor beta chains below all came from one sample that was sequenced in a study of blood T cell repertoires in COVID-19. Method: immunoSEQ multiplex PCR; TCRdb's copy keeps in-frame clones and lacks some. The data show approximately 82,000 clones, about 86% seen once. Input material: peripheral blood. Every receptor here comes from a woman between 55 and 75 years old with acute or convalescent COVID-19.

The chain uses TRBV7-2 and TRBJ2-1, with 9 bases identical to TRBD2. The CDR3 sequence is 17 residues long. J lost 0 bases, V lost 2 bases, and 5 bases had no gene match. CDR1 and CDR2 from the germline V gene are SGHTA and FQGNSA. The CDR3 DNA sequence: TGTGCCAGCAGCTTAAATAGCGGGGGTTTCTCCTACAATGAGCAGTTCTTC. The encoded protein is CASSLNSGGFSYNEQFF.

V is TRBV6-2 or TRBV6-3 and J is TRBJ1-2; D may be TRBD1 (6 bases). Germline V gene lookup returns CDR1 MNHEY and CDR2 SVGEGT. V shed 6 bases and J shed 7 bases, with 18 bases lying between them. The CDR3 consists of 14 residues. This CDR3 is CASSPQGPSGGYTF. In nucleotides, the CDR3 is TGTGCCAGCAGCCCTCAGGGGCCTTCCGGTGGCTACACCTTC.

This chain joins TRBV21-1 and TRBJ1-5; the D segment call TRBD1 is taken from the table without a DNA check. TRBV21-1 is annotated as a pseudogene. The CDR3 is 19 amino acids. The CDR3 loop is CASSKSWAARGLGNQPQHF. The CDR3 nucleotides read TGTGCCAGCAGCAAATCGTGGGCCGCCAGGGGATTAGGCAATCAGCCCCAGCATTTT.

The gene calls are TRBV13 and TRBJ2-3; 7 bases map to TRBD1. The CDR3 consists of 11 residues. Germline V CDR1 and CDR2: PRHDT, FYEKMQ (reference sequence). Germline trimming cut 5 bases from V and 11 bases from J; bases unmatched to any gene: 4. The CDR3 coding sequence is TGTGCCAGCAGCCTTAACAGGGGGCAGTATTTT. Its protein is CASSLNRGQYF.

V is TRBV2 and J is TRBJ2-7; D uncertain. Trimming removed 2 bases at V and 0 bases at J, with 11 bases between. The CDR3 totals 15 residues. Germline assignment: CDR1 SNHLY and CDR2 FYNNEI. CDR3 protein: CASSERGLGSYEQYF. CDR3 DNA: TGTGCCAGCAGTGAAAGAGGTCTCGGCTCCTACGAGCAGTACTTC.

The V and J genes are TRBV5-8 and TRBJ2-1; the D is unclear. The CDR3 extends over 16 amino acids. The V gene lost 2 bases and the J gene lost 0 bases, with 12 bases spanning the gap. CDR1 and CDR2 (germline): SGHTS, YDEGEE. CDR3 sequence: CASSLAVTSSYNEQFF. For the CDR3, the DNA is TGTGCCAGCAGCTTAGCCGTCACGAGCTCCTACAATGAGCAGTTCTTC.

V gene TRBV7-6 combines with J gene TRBJ2-5, with 8 bases fitting TRBD2. CDR1 is SGHVS, CDR2 FNYEAQ, per germline. The V gene end was trimmed by 5 bases and the J gene end by 5 bases; junction bases not matched to a gene: 13. This CDR3 is 16 amino acids long. Here the CDR3 DNA reads TGTGCCAGCAGCCCGGACGGGACTAGTCTCAGGGAGACCCAGTACTTC. This sequence encodes CASSPDGTSLRETQYF.

This clone has a count of ten or more. The chain recombines TRBV4-2 with TRBJ2-1; 10 bases align to TRBD2. This CDR3 has 17 residues. The V and J ends lost 0 bases and 7 bases, in that order; junction bases with no gene match: 9. Looked up from germline, CDR1 is LGHNA and CDR2 is YNFKEQ. CDR3 sequence reads: CASSQESSGGGANEQFF. The CDR3 coding sequence is TGTGCCAGCAGCCAAGAATCTAGCGGGGGAGGAGCTAATGAGCAGTTCTTC.

This rearrangement joins TRBV11-2 to TRBJ2-3; no firm D call. The V gene lost 1 base and the J gene lost 0 bases, with 17 bases spanning the gap. The CDR3 has 18 residues. The germline gives CDR1 SGHAT, CDR2 FQNNGV. The CDR3 DNA sequence: TGTGCCAGCAGCTTAGGCGGTATGCGGCAGACTAGCACAGATACGCAGTATTTT. Encoded protein: CASSLGGMRQTSTDTQYF.

This sequence joins TRBV11-2 and TRBJ1-3, with TRBD1 matching 8 bases. Germline V CDR1 and CDR2: SGHAT, FQNNGV. This CDR3 has 15 residues. The J segment lost 4 bases and the V segment lost 5 bases, leaving 7 bases of the junction unmatched. The DNA of the CDR3 is TGTGCCAGCAGCCCCGGACAGGGCGGAGGAAACACCATATATTTT. This sequence encodes CASSPGQGGGNTIYF.

V gene TRBV7-8 combines with J gene TRBJ2-3; TRBD1 might be the D (6 bases). CDR3 length: 16 residues. With 1 base removed from V and 5 bases from J, the gap between germline ends came to 16 bases. CDR1 SGHVS and CDR2 FQNEAQ come from the germline V gene. CDR3 loop: CASSLGIQGIVDTQYF. DNA of the CDR3: TGTGCCAGCAGCTTAGGGATTCAGGGGATAGTAGATACGCAGTATTTT.